This T cell receptor beta chain is from a study of control samples from healthy donors and cancer patients. TCRdb keeps only in-frame clones here, not all; method: immunoSEQ multiplex PCR. The table shows about 75,000 clones, with over 65% occurring only once. The TCR was taken from a man aged 50-59 years in good health. Sequencing was performed on blood.

CDR3 sequence reads: CASSQGDGMSSTQYF. The CDR3 DNA is TGTGCCAGCAGCCAAGGGGACGGAATGTCAAGTACGCAGTATTTT. The V call is TRBV3-1 (or the pseudogene TRBV3-2), the J call TRBJ2-3; D possibly uses TRBD1 or TRBD2 (5 bases each). The CDR3 runs 15 residues. V lost 1 base to trimming and J lost 8 bases, with 16 bases between them. The V gene's germline CDR1 is LGHDT and CDR2 YNNKEL (reference sequence).